These 23 T cell receptor beta chains share one sample of origin, sequenced in a study of blood T cell repertoires in COVID-19. Profiled with immunoSEQ multiplex PCR; TCRdb holds only in-frame clones, not every one. The table records about 290,000 clones, around four fifths of them present only once. Material for sequencing was peripheral blood. These TCRs come from a woman aged 50 to 60 with active or convalescent COVID-19.

V is TRBV14 and J is TRBJ2-2, with a possible D match to TRBD2 (5 bases). The CDR3 length is 16 residues. V was clipped by 3 bases and J by 0 bases, with 11 bases between them. Germline values: CDR1 SGHDN, CDR2 FVKESK. The CDR3 region has the DNA TGTGCCAGCAGCCAGGGAGCGGCGGCGAACACCGGGGAGCTGTTTTTT. This encodes CASSQGAAANTGELFF.

This chain connects TRBV3-1 (or the pseudogene TRBV3-2) to TRBJ2-1, with D tentatively TRBD2 (6 bases). There are 16 residues in the CDR3. V gave up 0 bases and J gave up 2 bases, with 11 bases separating them. Germline-derived CDR1 and CDR2 are LGHDT and YNNKEL (reference sequence). The CDR3 DNA reads TGTGCCAGCAGCCAAGAGGATAGCGGAGCCTACAATGAGCAGTTCTTC. This codes for CASSQEDSGAYNEQFF.

The chain couples TRBV2 to TRBJ2-7; D is ambiguous. V was pared by 1 base and J by 6 bases, with 13 bases between. CDR3 length: 14 residues. Per the germline V gene, CDR1 is SNHLY and CDR2 is FYNNEI. The CDR3 sequence: CASSEDTLRGEQYF. The DNA for the CDR3 is TGTGCCAGCAGTGAAGATACACTGCGCGGCGAGCAGTACTTC.

The chain joins TRBV5-4 to TRBJ2-7, with a possible D match to TRBD2 (5 bases). This CDR3 has 14 residues. Trimming left V 1 base short and J 3 bases short, with 11 bases between. Germline V gives CDR1 SGHNT, CDR2 YYREEE (reference sequence). The CDR3: CASSLRPRDYEQYF. CDR3 nucleotides: TGTGCCAGCAGCTTGAGGCCCCGGGACTACGAGCAGTACTTC.

This sequence joins TRBV5-5 and TRBJ1-6; 8 bases match TRBD1. Per the germline V gene, CDR1 is SGHKS and CDR2 is YYEKEE (reference sequence). The CDR3 contains 15 residues. V trimming: 5 bases; J trimming: 7 bases; junction bases outside the gene matches: 8. The CDR3 reads CASSFRGTGNSPLHF. The DNA for the CDR3 is TGTGCCAGCAGTTTTAGAGGGACAGGCAATTCACCCCTCCACTTT.

V and J are TRBV9 and TRBJ2-7; the D gene is possibly TRBD1 (5 bases). The CDR3 consists of 13 residues. The germline gives CDR1 SGDLS, CDR2 YYNGEE. Between the trimmed V and J ends, which lost 3 bases and 3 bases, there was a span of 10 bases. CDR3 residues: CASSAADSYEQYF. The CDR3 bases are TGTGCCAGCAGCGCAGCCGACAGCTACGAGCAGTACTTC.

V is TRBV5-1 and J is TRBJ2-2; 11 bases are shared with TRBD2. Germline values: CDR1 SGHRS, CDR2 YFSETQ. The CDR3 contains 15 residues. V was clipped by 0 bases and J by 6 bases; unmatched bases: 1. The CDR3 loop reads CASSLGLAGPGELFF. CDR3 DNA: TGCGCCAGCAGCTTGGGACTAGCGGGGCCCGGGGAGCTGTTTTTT.

For this clone: This sequence may be a read error, since a much larger clone differs from it by one base. The chain recombines TRBV7-2 with TRBJ1-1; the D gene is possibly TRBD1 (5 bases). The CDR3 has 13 amino acids. The germline V gene encodes CDR1 SGHTA and CDR2 FQGNSA. Trimming left V 3 bases short and J 0 bases short, with 5 bases between. DNA of the CDR3: TGTGCCAGCAGCTTGACAGTGAACACTGAAGCTTTCTTT. Translating gives CASSLTVNTEAFF.

The genes are TRBV29-1 and TRBJ1-4; maybe TRBD1 (6 bases). Germline V gene lookup returns CDR1 SQVTM and CDR2 ANQGSEA. The CDR3 runs to 11 residues. V gave up 3 bases and J gave up 7 bases, with 6 bases separating them. DNA for the CDR3: TGCAGCGTTGACAGGGGTGAAAAACTGTTTTTT. Translated: CSVDRGEKLFF.

This clone has a single count. The rearrangement uses TRBV27 and TRBJ2-5, with D maybe TRBD1 (5 bases). The ends were cut back, 3 bases at V and 1 base at J, with 15 bases in the middle. The CDR3 loop spans 16 amino acids. Germline V lookup: CDR1 MNHEY, CDR2 SMNVEV (reference sequence). The CDR3 protein is CASSLRRANIQETQYF. CDR3 nucleotide sequence: TGTGCCAGCAGTTTGCGCAGGGCCAATATCCAAGAGACCCAGTACTTC.

This clone showed up just once. This sequence joins TRBV5-6 and TRBJ2-1; 12 positions agree with TRBD2. The V gene end was trimmed by 6 bases and the J gene end by 8 bases; junction bases not matched to a gene: 6. The length of the CDR3 is 14 residues. Germline assignment: CDR1 SGHDT and CDR2 YYEEEE. The CDR3: CASIRTSGIDEQFF. The DNA of the CDR3 is TGTGCCAGCATAAGGACTAGCGGGATCGATGAGCAGTTCTTC.

The chain has TRBV5-1 and TRBJ2-2; TRBD2 aligns across 7 bases. Germline-derived CDR1 and CDR2 are SGHRS and YFSETQ. The CDR3 sequence is 16 residues long. The junction had 6 bases not matched to a gene; V was cut back by 0 bases and J by 4 bases. Here the CDR3 reads CASSLEVGGPTGELFF. As DNA, the CDR3 is TGCGCCAGCAGCTTGGAGGTGGGAGGGCCCACCGGGGAGCTGTTTTTT.

The chain combines TRBV29-1 with TRBJ1-1; D is perhaps TRBD1 (6 bases). Germline lookup yields CDR1 SQVTM and CDR2 ANQGSEA. With 4 bases removed from V and 4 bases from J, the gap between germline ends came to 7 bases. CDR3 length: 11 residues. The CDR3 spells CSVVGGTEAFF. In DNA form, the CDR3 reads TGCAGCGTTGTAGGGGGCACTGAAGCTTTCTTT.

The chain combines TRBV29-1 with TRBJ1-5, with D maybe TRBD1 (6 bases). The CDR3 is 15 amino acids. The germline CDR1 and CDR2 sequences are SQVTM and ANQGSEA. Trimming shortened V by 2 bases and J by 1 base, and 12 bases separated the two germline ends. The CDR3 region is CSVETGTTSNQPQHF. As DNA, the CDR3 is TGCAGCGTTGAAACAGGGACAACGAGCAATCAGCCCCAGCATTTT.

V is TRBV7-9 and J is TRBJ2-1; TRBD1 is a possible D gene (5 bases). From germline, CDR1 is SEHNR and CDR2 FQNEAQ (reference sequence). V shed 1 base and J shed 8 bases, with 15 bases lying between them. The CDR3 spans 15 residues. CDR3 sequence (DNA): TGTGCCAGCAGCTTAGGTGGCAGGGATGCAGATGAGCAGTTCTTC. Its protein is CASSLGGRDADEQFF.

The table lists this clone with a count of one. The V call is TRBV9, the J call TRBJ1-2; 9 bases are shared with TRBD1. J was trimmed by 8 bases and V by 2 bases; bases with no gene match: 13. The CDR3 length is 16 residues. Germline assignment: CDR1 SGDLS and CDR2 YYNGEE. In DNA form, the CDR3 reads TGTGCCAGCAGCGTCCGTGGGGACAGGGTGTTCGGGGGCTACACCTTC. The encoded protein is CASSVRGDRVFGGYTF.

The chain couples TRBV4-2 to TRBJ2-1; D gene unclear. In germline, CDR1 is LGHNA, CDR2 YNFKEQ. Trimming stripped 4 bases from V and 6 bases from J, with 16 bases between. This CDR3 has 15 amino acids. DNA for the CDR3: TGTGCCAGCAGCCCCCCGGAGCTAGAGACCAATGAGCAGTTCTTC. This gives the protein CASSPPELETNEQFF.

V gene TRBV19 combines with J gene TRBJ2-1, with 7 bases that match TRBD2. Germline V CDR1 and CDR2: LNHDA, SQIVND (reference sequence). There are 16 residues in the CDR3. Germline trimming cut 4 bases from V and 4 bases from J; bases unmatched to any gene: 10. In DNA, the CDR3 is TGTGCCAGTAGTAGTGAGCCGGGACTACGGTACAATGAGCAGTTCTTC. It codes for CASSSEPGLRYNEQFF.

The CDR3 reads CASSPAGAGTGELFF. As DNA, the CDR3 is TGTGCCAGCTCACCAGCGGGAGCGGGCACCGGGGAGCTGTTTTTT. The chain joins TRBV18 to TRBJ2-2; 7 bases fit TRBD2. The V gene end was trimmed by 2 bases and the J gene end by 4 bases; junction bases not matched to a gene: 4. CDR1 and CDR2 (germline): KGHSH, LQKENI. This CDR3 comprises 15 residues.

CDR3 in amino acids: CASSQRQENYGYTF. CDR3 DNA sequence: TGTGCCAGCAGCCAGCGACAGGAAAACTATGGCTACACCTTC. V and J are TRBV4-2 and TRBJ1-2, with a weak D call TRBD1 (6 bases). V gave up 3 bases and J gave up 2 bases, with 10 bases separating them. CDR3 size: 14 residues. The germline V gene has CDR1 LGHNA and CDR2 YNFKEQ.

This chain links TRBV7-9 with TRBJ2-3, with 10 bases fitting TRBD1. CDR3 length equals 16 residues. The V segment lost 0 bases and the J segment 1 base; nucleotides outside the gene matches: 1. Germline assignment: CDR1 SEHNR and CDR2 FQNEAQ (reference sequence). The DNA of the CDR3 is TGTGCCAGCAGCTTAGCAGGGACAGGGGGCACAGATACGCAGTATTTT. Translating it yields CASSLAGTGGTDTQYF. Together with reference TRBV7-9 and TRBJ2-3, the CDR3 gives the full variable domain: DTGVSQNPRHKITKRGQNVTFRCDPISEHNRLYWYRQTLGQGPEFLTYFQNEAQLEKSRLLSDRFSAERPKGSFSTLEIQRTEQGDSAMYLCASSLAGTGGTDTQYFGPGTRLTVL.

A single count supports this clone. This same CDR3 is encoded by further DNA sequences in the sample. The chain couples TRBV30 to TRBJ1-1, with D possibly matching TRBD1 (5 bases). Germline lookup yields CDR1 GTSNPN and CDR2 SVGIG (reference sequence). V lost 1 base and J 4 bases, leaving 10 bases between the germline ends. The CDR3 sequence is 13 residues long. In nucleotides, the CDR3 is TGTGCCTGGAGTGGGGGGGGTGGCACTGAAGCTTTCTTT. This translates into CAWSGGGGTEAFF.

CDR3: CASSLSRIGTEAFF. CDR3 sequence (DNA): TGTGCCAGCAGCTTATCACGGATCGGGACTGAAGCTTTCTTT. This chain joins TRBV7-2 and TRBJ1-1; the D is unclear. Trimming shortened V by 2 bases and J by 5 bases, and 12 bases separated the two germline ends. CDR3 length: 14 amino acids. The germline V gene encodes CDR1 SGHTA and CDR2 FQGNSA.